The clone carrying this T cell receptor beta chain was found once. Germline loops: CDR1 MDHEN, CDR2 SYDVKM. Trimming pared 3 bases from V and 8 bases from J, leaving 16 bases between. This CDR3 is 14 amino acids long. The source of the sample is a study of control samples from healthy donors and cancer patients. TCRdb's copy holds only in-frame clones and misses some; the assay was immunoSEQ multiplex PCR. The table shows under 150,000 clones, with around 92% occurring only once. The J gene is TRBJ1-2, the V gene TRBV28; D possibly corresponds to TRBD1 (6 bases). The TCR comes from a man aged 50 to 59 with head and neck cancer. The sample comprised PBMCs. The CDR3 DNA reads as TGTGCCAGCAGTTTGGGGCCAGGGGCGCCCGGCTACACCTTC. This codes for CASSLGPGAPGYTF.